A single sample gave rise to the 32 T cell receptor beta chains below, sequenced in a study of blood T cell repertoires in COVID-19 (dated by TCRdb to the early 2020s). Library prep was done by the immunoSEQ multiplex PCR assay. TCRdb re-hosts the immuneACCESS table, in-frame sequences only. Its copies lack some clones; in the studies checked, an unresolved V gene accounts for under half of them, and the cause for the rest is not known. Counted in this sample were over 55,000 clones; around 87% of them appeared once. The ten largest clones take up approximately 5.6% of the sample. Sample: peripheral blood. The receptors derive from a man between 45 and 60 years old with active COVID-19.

CDR3 residues: CASTGGSRQPQHF. The CDR3 coding sequence is TGTGCCAGTACAGGGGGGTCCCGTCAGCCCCAGCATTTT. The chain combines TRBV19 with TRBJ1-5, with 7 bases lining up with TRBD1. V shed 7 bases and J 6 bases; nucleotides not matched to a gene: 6. The germline gives CDR1 LNHDA, CDR2 SQIVND (reference sequence). The CDR3 covers 13 residues. Full variable domain (missing parts from reference TRBV19 and TRBJ1-5): DGGITQSPKYLFRKEGQNVTLSCEQNLNHDAMYWYRQDPGQGLRLIYYSQIVNDFQKGDIAEGYSVSREKKESFPLTVTSAQKNPTAFYLCASTGGSRQPQHFGDGTRLSIL.

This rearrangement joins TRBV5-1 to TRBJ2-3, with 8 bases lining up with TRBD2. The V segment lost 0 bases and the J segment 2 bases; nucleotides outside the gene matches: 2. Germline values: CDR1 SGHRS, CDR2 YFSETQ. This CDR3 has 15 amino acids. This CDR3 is CASSLAGRATDTQYF. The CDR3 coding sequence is TGCGCCAGCAGCTTGGCCGGGAGGGCCACAGATACGCAGTATTTT.

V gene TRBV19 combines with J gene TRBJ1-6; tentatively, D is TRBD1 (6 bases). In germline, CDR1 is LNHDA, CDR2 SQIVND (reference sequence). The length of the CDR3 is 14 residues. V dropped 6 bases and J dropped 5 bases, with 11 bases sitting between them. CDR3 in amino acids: CASRGQSNNSPLHF. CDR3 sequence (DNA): TGTGCCAGTAGAGGACAGAGTAATAATTCACCCCTCCACTTT.

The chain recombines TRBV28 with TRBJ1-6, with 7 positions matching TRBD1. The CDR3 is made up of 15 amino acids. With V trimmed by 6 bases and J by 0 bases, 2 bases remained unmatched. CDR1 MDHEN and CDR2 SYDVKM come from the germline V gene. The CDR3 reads CASRRQGSYNSPLHF. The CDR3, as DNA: TGTGCCAGCAGAAGACAGGGCTCCTATAATTCACCCCTCCACTTT.

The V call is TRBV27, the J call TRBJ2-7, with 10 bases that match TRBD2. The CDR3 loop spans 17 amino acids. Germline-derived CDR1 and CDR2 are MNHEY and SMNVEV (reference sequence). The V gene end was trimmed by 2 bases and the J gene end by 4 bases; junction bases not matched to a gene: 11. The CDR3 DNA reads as TGTGCCAGCAGTTTAATTGGGCCCAGCGGGAGGGGGTACGAGCAGTACTTC. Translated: CASSLIGPSGRGYEQYF.

The CDR3 bases are TGTGCCAGTAGTTCGGGACTCCTCACAGATACGCAGTATTTT. Its translation: CASSSGLLTDTQYF. This chain connects TRBV19 to TRBJ2-3; D might be TRBD2 (6 bases). The length of the CDR3 is 14 residues. Germline CDR1 LNHDA, CDR2 SQIVND (reference sequence). V lost 5 bases to trimming and J lost 2 bases, with 11 bases between them.

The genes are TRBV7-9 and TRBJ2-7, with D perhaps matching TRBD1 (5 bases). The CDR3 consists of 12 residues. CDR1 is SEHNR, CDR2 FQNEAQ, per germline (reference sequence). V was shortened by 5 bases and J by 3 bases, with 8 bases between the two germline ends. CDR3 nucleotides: TGTGCCAGCAGCCCGGACAACTACGAGCAGTACTTC. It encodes CASSPDNYEQYF.

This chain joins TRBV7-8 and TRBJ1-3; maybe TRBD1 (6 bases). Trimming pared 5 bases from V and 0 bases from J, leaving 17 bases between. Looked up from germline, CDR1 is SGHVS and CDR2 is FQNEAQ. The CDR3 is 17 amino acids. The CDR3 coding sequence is TGTGCCAGCAGCCAGCGTGGGGCAGGGGCCTCTGGAAACACCATATATTTT. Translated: CASSQRGAGASGNTIYF.

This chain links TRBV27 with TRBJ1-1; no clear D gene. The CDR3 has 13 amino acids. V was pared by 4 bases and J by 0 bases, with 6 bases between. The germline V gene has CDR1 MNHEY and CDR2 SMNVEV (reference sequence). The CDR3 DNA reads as TGTGCCAGCAGTTACAGCATGAACACTGAAGCTTTCTTT. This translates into CASSYSMNTEAFF.

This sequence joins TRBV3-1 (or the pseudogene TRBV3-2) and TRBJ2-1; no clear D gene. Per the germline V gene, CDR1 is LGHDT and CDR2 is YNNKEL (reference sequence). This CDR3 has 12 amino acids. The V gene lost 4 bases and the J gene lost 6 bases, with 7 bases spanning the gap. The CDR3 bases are TGTGCCAGCAGCCGGGCCCCCAATGAGCAGTTCTTC. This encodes CASSRAPNEQFF.

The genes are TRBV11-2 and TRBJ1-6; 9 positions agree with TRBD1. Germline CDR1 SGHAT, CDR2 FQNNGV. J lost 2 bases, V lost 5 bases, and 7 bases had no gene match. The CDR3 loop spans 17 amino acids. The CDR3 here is CASSTYRGRAYNSPLHF. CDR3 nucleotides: TGTGCCAGCAGCACCTACAGGGGGCGGGCCTATAATTCACCCCTCCACTTT. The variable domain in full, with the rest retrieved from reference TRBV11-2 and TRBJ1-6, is EAGVAQSPRYKIIEKRQSVAFWCNPISGHATLYWYQQILGQGPKLLIQFQNNGVVDDSQLPKDRFSAERLKGVDSTLKIQPAKLEDSAVYLCASSTYRGRAYNSPLHFGNGTRLTVT.

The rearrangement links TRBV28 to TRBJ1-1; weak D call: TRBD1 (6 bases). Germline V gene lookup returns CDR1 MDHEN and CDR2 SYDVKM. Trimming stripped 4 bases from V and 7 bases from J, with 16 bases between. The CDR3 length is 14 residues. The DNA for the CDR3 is TGTGCCAGCAGTTCTCCGGGACAAGGGGTTGAAGCTTTCTTT. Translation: CASSSPGQGVEAFF.

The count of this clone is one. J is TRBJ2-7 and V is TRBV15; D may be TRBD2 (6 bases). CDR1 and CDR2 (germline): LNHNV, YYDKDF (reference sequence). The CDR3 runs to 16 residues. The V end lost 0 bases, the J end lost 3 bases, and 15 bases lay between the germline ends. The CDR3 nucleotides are TGTGCCACCAGCAGAGATTCCAGGGAGGTGATCTACGAGCAGTACTTC. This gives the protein CATSRDSREVIYEQYF.

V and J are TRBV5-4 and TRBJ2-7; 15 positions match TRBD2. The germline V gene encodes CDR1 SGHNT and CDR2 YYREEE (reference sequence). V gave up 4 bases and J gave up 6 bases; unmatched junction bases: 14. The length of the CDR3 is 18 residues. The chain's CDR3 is CASSKEGLAGGSPTEQYF. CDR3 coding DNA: TGTGCCAGCAGCAAAGAGGGACTAGCGGGAGGATCTCCTACCGAGCAGTACTTC.

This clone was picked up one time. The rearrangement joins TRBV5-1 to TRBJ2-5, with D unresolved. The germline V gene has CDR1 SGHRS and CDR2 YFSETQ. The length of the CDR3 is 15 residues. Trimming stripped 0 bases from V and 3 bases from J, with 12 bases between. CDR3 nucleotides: TGCGCCAGCAGCTTGGACGCGTCCCGAGAAGAGACCCAGTACTTC. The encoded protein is CASSLDASREETQYF. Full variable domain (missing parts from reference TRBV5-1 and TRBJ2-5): KAGVTQTPRYLIKTRGQQVTLSCSPISGHRSVSWYQQTPGQGLQFLFEYFSETQRNKGNFPGRFSGRQFSNSRSEMNVSTLELGDSALYLCASSLDASREETQYFGPGTRLLVL.

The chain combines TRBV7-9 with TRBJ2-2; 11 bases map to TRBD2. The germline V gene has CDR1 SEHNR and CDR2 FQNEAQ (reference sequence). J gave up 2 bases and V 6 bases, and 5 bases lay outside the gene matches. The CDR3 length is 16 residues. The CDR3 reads CASRPTSGRNTGELFF. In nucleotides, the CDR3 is TGTGCCAGCAGACCCACTAGCGGGAGAAACACCGGGGAGCTGTTTTTT.

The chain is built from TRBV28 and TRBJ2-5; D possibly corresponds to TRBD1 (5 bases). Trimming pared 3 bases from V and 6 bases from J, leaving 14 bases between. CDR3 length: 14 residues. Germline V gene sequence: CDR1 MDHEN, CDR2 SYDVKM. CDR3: CASSLPGPLKTQYF. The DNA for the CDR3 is TGTGCCAGCAGTTTGCCAGGGCCCTTAAAGACCCAGTACTTC.

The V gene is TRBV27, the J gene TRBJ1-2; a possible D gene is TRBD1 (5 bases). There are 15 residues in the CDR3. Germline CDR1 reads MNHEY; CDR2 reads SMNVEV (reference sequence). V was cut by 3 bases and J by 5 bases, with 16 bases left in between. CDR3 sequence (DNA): TGTGCCAGCAGTTTGACGCAGGGAAGGGAATATGGCTACACCTTC. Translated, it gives CASSLTQGREYGYTF.

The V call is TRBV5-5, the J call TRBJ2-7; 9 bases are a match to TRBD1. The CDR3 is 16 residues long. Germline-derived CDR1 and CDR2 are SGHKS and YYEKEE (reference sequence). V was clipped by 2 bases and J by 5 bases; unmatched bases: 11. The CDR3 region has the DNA TGTGCCAGCAGCTTTAGGGCAGGGGGGACAGGGAACGAGCAGTACTTC. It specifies CASSFRAGGTGNEQYF. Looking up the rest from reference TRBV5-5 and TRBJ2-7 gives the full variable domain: DAGVTQSPTHLIKTRGQQVTLRCSPISGHKSVSWYQQVLGQGPQFIFQYYEKEERGRGNFPDRFSARQFPNYSSELNVNALLLGDSALYLCASSFRAGGTGNEQYFGPGTRLTVT.

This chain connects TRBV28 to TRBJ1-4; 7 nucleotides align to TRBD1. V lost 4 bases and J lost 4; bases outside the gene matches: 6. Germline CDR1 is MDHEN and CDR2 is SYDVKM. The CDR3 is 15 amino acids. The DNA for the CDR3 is TGTGCCAGCAGTTCCCCGGGACAGCGTAATGAAAAACTGTTTTTT. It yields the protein CASSSPGQRNEKLFF. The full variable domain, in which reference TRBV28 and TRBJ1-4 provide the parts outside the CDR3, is DVKVTQSSRYLVKRTGEKVFLECVQDMDHENMFWYRQDPGLGLRLIYFSYDVKMKEKGDIPEGYSVSREKKERFSLILESASTNQTSMYLCASSSPGQRNEKLFFGSGTQLSVL.

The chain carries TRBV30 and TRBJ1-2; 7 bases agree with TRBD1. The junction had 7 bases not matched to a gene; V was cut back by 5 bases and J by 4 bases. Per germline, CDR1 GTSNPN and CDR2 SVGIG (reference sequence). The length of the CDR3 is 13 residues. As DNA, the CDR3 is TGTGCCTGGGAGGCCGGGACAGTCTATGGCTACACCTTC. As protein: CAWEAGTVYGYTF.

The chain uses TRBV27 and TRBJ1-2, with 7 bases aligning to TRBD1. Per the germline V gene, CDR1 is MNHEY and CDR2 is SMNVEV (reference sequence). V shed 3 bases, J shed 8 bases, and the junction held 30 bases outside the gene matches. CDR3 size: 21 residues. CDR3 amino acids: CASSLSMIWGRRGLKGSGYTF. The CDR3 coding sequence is TGTGCCAGCAGTTTGAGTATGATCTGGGGTCGGAGGGGGCTCAAGGGGTCGGGCTACACCTTC.

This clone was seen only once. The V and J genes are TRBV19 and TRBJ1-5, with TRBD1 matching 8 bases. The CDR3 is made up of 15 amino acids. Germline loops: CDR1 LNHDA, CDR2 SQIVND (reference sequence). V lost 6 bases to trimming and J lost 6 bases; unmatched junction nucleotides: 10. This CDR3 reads CASRAGQGIRQPQHF. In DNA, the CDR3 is TGTGCCAGTAGGGCTGGACAGGGAATCCGTCAGCCCCAGCATTTT.

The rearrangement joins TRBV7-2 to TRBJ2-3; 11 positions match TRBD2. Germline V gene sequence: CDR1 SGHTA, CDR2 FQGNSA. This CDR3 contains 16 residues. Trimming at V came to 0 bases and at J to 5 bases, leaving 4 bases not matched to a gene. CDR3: CASSLASGRAGDTQYF. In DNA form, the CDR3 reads TGTGCCAGCAGCTTAGCTAGCGGGAGGGCCGGAGATACGCAGTATTTT. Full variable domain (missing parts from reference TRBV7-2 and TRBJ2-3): GAGVSQSPSNKVTEKGKDVELRCDPISGHTALYWYRQSLGQGLEFLIYFQGNSAPDKSGLPSDRFSAERTGGSVSTLTIQRTQQEDSAVYLCASSLASGRAGDTQYFGPGTRLTVL.

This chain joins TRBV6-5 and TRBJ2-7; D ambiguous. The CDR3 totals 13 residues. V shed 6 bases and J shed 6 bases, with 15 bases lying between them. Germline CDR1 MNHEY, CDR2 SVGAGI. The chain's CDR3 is CASRIKRVSEQYF. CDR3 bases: TGTGCCAGCAGGATCAAGCGCGTTAGCGAGCAGTACTTC.

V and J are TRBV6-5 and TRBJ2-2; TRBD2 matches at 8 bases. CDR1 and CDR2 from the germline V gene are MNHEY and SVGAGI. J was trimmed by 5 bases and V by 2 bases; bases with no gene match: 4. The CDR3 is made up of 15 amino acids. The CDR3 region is CASSYAGGATGELFF. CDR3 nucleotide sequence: TGTGCCAGCAGTTACGCCGGGGGGGCAACCGGGGAGCTGTTTTTT.

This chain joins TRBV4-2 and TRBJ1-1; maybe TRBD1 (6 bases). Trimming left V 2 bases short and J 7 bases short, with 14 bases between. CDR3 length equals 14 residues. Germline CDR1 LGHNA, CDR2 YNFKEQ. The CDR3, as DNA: TGTGCCAGCAGCCAACCTCTCGGGACACATGAAGCTTTCTTT. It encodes CASSQPLGTHEAFF.

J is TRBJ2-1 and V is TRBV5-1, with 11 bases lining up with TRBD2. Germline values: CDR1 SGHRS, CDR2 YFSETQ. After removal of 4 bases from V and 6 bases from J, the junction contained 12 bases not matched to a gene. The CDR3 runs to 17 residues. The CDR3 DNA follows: TGCGCCAGCAGCGCCTGGACTAGCGGGTTTGCACGCAATGAGCAGTTCTTC. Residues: CASSAWTSGFARNEQFF.

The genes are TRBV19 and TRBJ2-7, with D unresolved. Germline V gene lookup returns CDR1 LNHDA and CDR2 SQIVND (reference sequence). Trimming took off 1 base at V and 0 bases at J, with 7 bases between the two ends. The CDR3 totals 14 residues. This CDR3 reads CASSIAGYSYEQYF. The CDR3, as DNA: TGTGCCAGTAGTATAGCCGGGTACTCCTACGAGCAGTACTTC.

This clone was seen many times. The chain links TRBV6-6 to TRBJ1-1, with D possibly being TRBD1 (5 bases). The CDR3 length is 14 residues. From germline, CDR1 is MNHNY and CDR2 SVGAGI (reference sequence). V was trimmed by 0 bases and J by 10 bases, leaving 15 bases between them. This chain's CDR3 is CASSYSGVGSGAFF. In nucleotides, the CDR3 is TGTGCCAGCAGTTACTCAGGGGTGGGTAGTGGAGCTTTCTTT.

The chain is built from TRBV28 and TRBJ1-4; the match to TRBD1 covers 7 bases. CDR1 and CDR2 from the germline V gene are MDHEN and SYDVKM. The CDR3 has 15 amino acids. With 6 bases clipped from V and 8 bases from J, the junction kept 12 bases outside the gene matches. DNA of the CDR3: TGTGCCAGCAGGTCCACGGGACAGCCTTGGGAAAAACTGTTTTTT. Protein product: CASRSTGQPWEKLFF. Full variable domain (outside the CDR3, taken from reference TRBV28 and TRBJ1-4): DVKVTQSSRYLVKRTGEKVFLECVQDMDHENMFWYRQDPGLGLRLIYFSYDVKMKEKGDIPEGYSVSREKKERFSLILESASTNQTSMYLCASRSTGQPWEKLFFGSGTQLSVL.

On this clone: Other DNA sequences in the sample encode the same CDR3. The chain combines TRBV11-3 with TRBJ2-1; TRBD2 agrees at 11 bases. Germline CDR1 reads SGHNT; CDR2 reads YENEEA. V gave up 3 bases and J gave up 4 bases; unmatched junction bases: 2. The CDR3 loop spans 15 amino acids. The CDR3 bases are TGTGCCAGCAGCTTCGGACTAGCGGGTTACAATGAGCAGTTCTTC. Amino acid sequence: CASSFGLAGYNEQFF.